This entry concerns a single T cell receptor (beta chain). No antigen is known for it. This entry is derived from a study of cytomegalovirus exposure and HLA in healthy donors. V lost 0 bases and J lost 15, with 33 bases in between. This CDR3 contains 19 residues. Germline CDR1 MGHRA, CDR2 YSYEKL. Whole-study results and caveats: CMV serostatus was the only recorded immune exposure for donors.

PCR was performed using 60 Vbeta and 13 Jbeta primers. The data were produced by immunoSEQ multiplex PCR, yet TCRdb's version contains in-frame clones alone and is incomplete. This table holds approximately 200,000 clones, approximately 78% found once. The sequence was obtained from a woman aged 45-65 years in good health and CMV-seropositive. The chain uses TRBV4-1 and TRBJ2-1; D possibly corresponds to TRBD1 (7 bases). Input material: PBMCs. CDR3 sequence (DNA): TGCGCCAGCAGCCAAGATAATGGGTACCGAAAGGGGGCCCCCGTGGAGGGGTTCTTC. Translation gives CASSQDNGYRKGAPVEGFF.